This T cell receptor beta chain was obtained from a study of cytomegalovirus exposure and HLA in healthy donors. The study, taken as a whole, reports: Relative to equally common others, HLA-associated TCR beta chains showed greater clonal expansion in a later analysis.

The CDR3 loop spans 16 amino acids. Germline V gene sequence: CDR1 WNHNN, CDR2 SYGVQD (reference sequence). The V and J ends lost 11 bases and 5 bases, in that order; junction bases with no gene match: 13. The primer mix had 60 Vbeta and 13 Jbeta primers. Repertoires were generated with immunoSEQ multiplex PCR, while TCRdb's copy carries only in-frame clones and drops some. The sample holds fewer than 130,000 clones, roughly 80% seen once. About this clone itself: Its antigen is still unknown.

Sequenced material: PBMCs. V and J are TRBV10-1 and TRBJ1-6, with 9 bases matching TRBD1. This TCR came from a man aged 25-45 years in good health and CMV-seropositive. The CDR3 loop is CAPHGGQGVNNSPLHF. CDR3 nucleotides: TGCGCCCCGCATGGGGGACAGGGAGTAAATAATTCACCCCTCCACTTT.